A selection of T cell receptor beta chains follows, all from one sample in a study of OX40 agonist ivuxolimab in advanced cancers. Only in-frame clones appear in the TCRdb table, and some are missing; sequencing was by immunoSEQ multiplex PCR. The sample shows about 60,000 clones, 85% to 90% of them seen only once. The source material was CD4+ or CD8+ T cells sorted from blood, sampled in a trial of the OX40 agonist ivuxolimab. The receptors originated from an adult with an advanced solid tumor such as melanoma, head and neck, liver or kidney cancer. Each CDR3 is given with its conserved first and last residue. The order of the fields is clone size, J gene, V gene, D gene, CDR3 protein, CDR3 DNA. A D gene is named only where the DNA matches it firmly. Clone size appears in some rows only: once, few, many, or a class for an expanded clone.

- | TRBJ2-3 | TRBV9 | - | CASSADKSSTDTQYF | TGTGCCAGCAGCGCGGACAAGTCTAGCACAGATACGCAGTATTTT
- | TRBJ1-2 | TRBV9 | - | CASSVDGIYGYTF | TGTGCCAGCAGCGTAGATGGGATCTATGGCTACACCTTC
- | TRBJ2-7 | TRBV2 | TRBD1 | CASSEQGASYEQYF | TGTGCCAGCAGTGAACAGGGGGCTTCCTACGAGCAGTACTTC
- | TRBJ2-7 | TRBV7-8 | - | CASSLAGEQYF | TGTGCCAGCAGCTTAGCGGGCGAGCAGTACTTC
- | TRBJ2-7 | TRBV19 | TRBD2 | CASSPRSTSGNRYEQYF | TGTGCCAGTAGTCCCAGGAGCACTAGCGGGAACCGATACGAGCAGTACTTC
- | TRBJ2-7 | TRBV7-6 | TRBD2 | CASSLGARLAGFYEQYF | TGTGCCAGCAGCTTAGGCGCCCGACTAGCGGGGTTCTACGAGCAGTACTTC
- | TRBJ1-2 | TRBV9 | - | CASSSNYGYTF | TGTGCCAGCAGCTCAAACTATGGCTACACCTTC
- | TRBJ1-1 | TRBV6-5 | - | CASSYTGITEAFF | TGTGCCAGCAGTTACACAGGGATTACTGAAGCTTTCTTT
- | TRBJ2-7 | TRBV29-1 | - | CSVQPGVASYEQYF | TGCAGCGTTCAACCAGGGGTCGCCTCCTACGAGCAGTACTTC
once | TRBJ1-1 | TRBV29-1 | TRBD1 | CSGDRGGATEAFF | TGCAGCGGGGACAGGGGGGGAGCCACTGAAGCTTTCTTT
- | TRBJ2-5 | TRBV7-6 | TRBD2 | CASSATSGGAETQYF | TGTGCCAGCAGCGCCACTAGCGGGGGGGCTGAGACCCAGTACTTC
- | TRBJ1-2 | TRBV30 | - | CAWRDTGTATNYGYTF | TGTGCCTGGAGAGATACCGGGACGGCGACTAACTATGGCTACACCTTC
- | TRBJ1-1 | TRBV16 | - | CASNQGGMNTEAFF | TGTGCCAGCAATCAAGGGGGAATGAACACTGAAGCTTTCTTT
- | TRBJ1-1 | TRBV28 | TRBD1 | CASRTGGGTEAFF | TGTGCCAGCAGGACAGGGGGCGGGACTGAAGCTTTCTTT
- | TRBJ2-7 | TRBV18 | TRBD2 | CASSPRTSGGYEQYF | TGTGCCAGCTCACCCAGGACTAGCGGGGGCTACGAGCAGTACTTC
- | TRBJ1-1 | TRBV5-6 | - | CASSLGRANTEAFF | TGTGCCAGCAGCTTGGGCAGGGCGAACACTGAAGCTTTCTTT
- | TRBJ2-7 | TRBV5-1 | TRBD2 | CASSLVAGTSGEQYF | TGCGCCAGCAGCTTGGTAGCCGGGACTAGCGGCGAGCAGTACTTC
- | TRBJ1-1 | TRBV7-3 | TRBD1 | CASSLMGQGVLNTEAFF | TGTGCCAGCAGCCTAATGGGACAGGGGGTATTGAACACTGAAGCTTTCTTT
- | TRBJ2-7 | TRBV2 | TRBD1 | CASRGDSSSYEQYF | TGTGCCAGCAGAGGGGACAGCAGCTCCTACGAGCAGTACTTC
- | TRBJ2-7 | TRBV28 | - | CASGLQPPHYEQYF | TGTGCCAGCGGCCTTCAACCCCCCCACTACGAGCAGTACTTC
- | TRBJ1-5 | TRBV6-1 | - | CASSALSDSHF | TGTGCCAGCAGTGCATTGTCAGACTCACATTTT
- | TRBJ2-3 | TRBV5-1 | - | CASSLTDTQYF | TGCGCCAGCAGCTTAACAGATACGCAGTATTTT
- | TRBJ1-5 | TRBV6-6 | - | CASRDYSPNQPQHF | TGTGCCAGCAGGGATTACAGCCCCAATCAGCCCCAGCATTTT
- | TRBJ2-7 | TRBV7-2 | - | CASSFWVGSSYEQYF | TGTGCCAGCAGTTTTTGGGTAGGGAGCTCCTACGAGCAGTACTTC
- | TRBJ2-1 | TRBV2 | TRBD2 | CASSGLMTSGGSYNEQFF | TGTGCCAGCAGTGGGCTAATGACTAGCGGGGGGAGCTACAATGAGCAGTTCTTC
- | TRBJ2-2 | TRBV4-1 | - | CASSQVTSETGELFF | TGCGCCAGCAGCCAAGTTACTAGTGAGACCGGGGAGCTGTTTTTT
- | TRBJ2-4 | TRBV19 | - | CASSIGTHEPKNIQYF | TGTGCCAGTAGTATAGGAACTCACGAGCCCAAAAACATTCAGTACTTC
- | TRBJ2-3 | TRBV10-2 | - | CASWMSGGRPDTQYF | TGCGCCAGCTGGATGAGCGGAGGGCGCCCAGATACGCAGTATTTT
few | TRBJ1-2 | TRBV5-4 | TRBD1 | CASSEPGQARGYTF | TGTGCCAGCAGCGAGCCCGGACAGGCACGCGGCTACACCTTC
- | TRBJ1-3 | TRBV7-6 | - | CASSHLGGSRSGNTIYF | TGTGCCAGCAGCCACCTGGGGGGCAGCCGCTCTGGAAACACCATATATTTT
- | TRBJ1-4 | TRBV5-1 | - | CASSPQRGATNEKLFF | TGCGCCAGCAGCCCCCAGAGGGGAGCAACTAATGAAAAACTGTTTTTT
- | TRBJ1-5 | TRBV7-9 | - | CASSLVGNNQPQHF | TGTGCCAGCAGCTTAGTAGGGAACAATCAGCCCCAGCATTTT
- | TRBJ1-5 | TRBV6-5 | TRBD1 | CASSHRDRNQPQHF | TGTGCCAGCAGTCACCGGGACAGAAATCAGCCCCAGCATTTT
few | TRBJ1-3 | TRBV7-9 | - | CASSPSRAKGTSGNTIYF | TGTGCCAGCAGCCCCTCCCGGGCCAAGGGTACATCTGGAAACACCATATATTTT
- | TRBJ2-2 | TRBV28 | - | CASSPPGTGELFF | TGTGCCAGCAGTCCACCGGGCACCGGGGAGCTGTTTTTT
- | TRBJ2-2 | TRBV5-1 | TRBD1 | CASTLSPGQGTGELFF | TGCGCCAGCACCCTTTCCCCGGGACAGGGGACCGGGGAGCTGTTTTTT
- | TRBJ1-5 | TRBV6-4 | - | CASSADSNQPQHF | TGTGCCAGCAGCGCTGATAGCAATCAGCCCCAGCATTTT
- | TRBJ2-1 | TRBV10-3 | TRBD2 | CASASGENNEQFF | TGTGCCTCTGCAAGCGGGGAAAACAATGAGCAGTTCTTC